This TCR beta chain was found in a study of regulatory T cells in long-lasting Graves disease. CDR1 is SNHLY, CDR2 FYNNEI, per germline. The V end was cut by 6 bases, the J end by 8 bases, with 16 bases between. The CDR3 runs 13 residues. Building the TCR beta libraries relied on iRepertoire HTBI primers, and CDR3 regions underwent Arm-PCR. One entry per CDR3 protein results from TCRdb running MiXCR on the multiplex PCR reads. Of hundreds of thousands of distinct CDR3 sequences in the sample, around 15% are singletons; the top ten hold about 20%. This clonotype was observed many times. As for time point: newly diagnosed GD, antithyroid drugs for less than 3 months. RNA from PBMCs was the source of the TCR library. Patients came from an endocrinology department in Xi'an, China. A further study also used this sample, focusing on T cells in Graves' hyperthyroidism and ophthalmopathy.

Specimen: peripheral blood mononuclear cells (PBMCs), collected at new diagnosis, from a patient treated with antithyroid drugs. The rearrangement links TRBV2 to TRBJ1-1; maybe TRBD1 (5 bases). This receptor was identified in a woman in her thirties with Graves disease. The chain's CDR3 is CASSPTAVGEAFF. DNA for the CDR3: TGTGCCAGCAGCCCGACAGCCGTTGGAGAAGCTTTCTTT.